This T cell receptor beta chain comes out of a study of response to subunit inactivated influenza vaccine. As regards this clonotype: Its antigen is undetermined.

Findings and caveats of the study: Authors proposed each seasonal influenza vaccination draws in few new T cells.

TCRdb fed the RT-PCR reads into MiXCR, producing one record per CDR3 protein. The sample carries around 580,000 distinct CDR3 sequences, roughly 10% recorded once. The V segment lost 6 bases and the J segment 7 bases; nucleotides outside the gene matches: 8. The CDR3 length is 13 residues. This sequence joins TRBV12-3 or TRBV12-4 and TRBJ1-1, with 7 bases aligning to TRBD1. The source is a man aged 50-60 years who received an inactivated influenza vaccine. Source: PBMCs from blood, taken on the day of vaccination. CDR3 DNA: TGTGCCAGCAGCCTCGGGACAGCACTTGAAGCTTTCTTT. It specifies CASSLGTALEAFF.